This T cell receptor beta chain was captured in a study of blood T cell repertoires in COVID-19 (dated by TCRdb to about 2020). Concerning the study at large: Collaborator samples came from the United States, Italy and Spain and covered acute and convalescent phases of COVID-19. The prospective study material was composed of cDNA or gDNA derived from T cells, B-cell-depleted T cells, or PBMCs. The dataset comprised deeply sampled blood TCRbeta repertoires from subjects exposed to, actively infected with, or recovered from COVID-19. A freely available public database, intended as a resource for researchers studying the immune response to SARS-CoV-2, is where the repertoires were released. The samples were drawn from two sources: the first 160 participants of the ongoing ImmuneRACE study, and over 950 subjects contributed by 6 global collaborators. The sample metadata nearly always contained a de-identified subject ID, COVID-19 status, age in years and sex. Where available, HLA class I and class II types were obtained from metadata supplied by the sample provider rather than from assay-based typing.

This clone was observed a handful of times. It has no known antigen specificity. Per-base quality was not reported, and no clone a single base away is much larger than it. V is cut by 0 bases and J by 8 bases, and the space between the germline ends is 6 bases. The CDR3 contains 13 residues, cysteine and phenylalanine counted. The CDR3 DNA has 39 bases and is translated from base 1. CDR1 and CDR2, looked up from the germline V gene, are SGHRS and YFSETQ. TCRbeta CDR3 regions were amplified from genomic DNA by means of the immunoSEQ Assay, a bias-controlled multiplex PCR. Regarding the original processing steps: Nucleated cell counts per sample were estimated from amplification of reference gene primers within the assay. To quantify the absolute abundance of each unique TCRbeta CDR3 rearrangement, sequence reads were collapsed and filtered. For each sample, productive Simpson clonality was calculated as the square root of Simpson's diversity index across productive rearrangements. TCRdb retrieved this table from immuneACCESS and kept in-frame rearrangements only. Not all clones are present; in checked studies, unresolved V genes account for under half, and no reason is known for the remainder. That table furnishes V, J and clone size, whereas the DNA furnished D and trimming. The sample data list about 220,000 clones, and 65% to 85% of these were observed just once. The ten largest clones represent approximately 3.1% of the sample.

What the research found in general, with its limitations: Clinical and demographic metadata were provided uncurated, with the amount varying by source and participant.

Participants in the prospective study were enrolled through a virtual design, were aged 18 to 89 years, and lived in 24 United States geographic areas. In the prospective study, participants were assigned to cohorts based on the clinical history participants reported in a screening survey and a study questionnaire. Recovered participants in ImmuneRACE Cohort 3 were defined as having two consecutive negative NP/OP PCR tests, clearance from a healthcare professional, or resolution of symptoms. Each participant in the prospective study had whole blood, serum and a nasopharyngeal or oropharyngeal swab collected by mobile phlebotomists. Participants in the prospective study had the option to provide additional blood draws and questionnaires over a 2-month period. Prospective study blood samples were shipped either frozen or at room temperature before DNA extraction.

What was sequenced was PBMCs or T cells enriched from blood (not recorded which). The TCR was taken from a woman aged 55-69 years who had recovered from COVID-19. The chain employs TRBV5-1 and TRBJ1-6; 5 matching bases give a weak D call of TRBD1. CDR3 region: CASSLAGHSPLHF. The sequence in DNA is TGCGCCAGCAGCTTGGCAGGGCATTCACCCCTCCACTTT.